This TCR beta chain was recovered during a study of cytomegalovirus exposure and HLA in healthy donors. The ends were cut back, 5 bases at V and 0 bases at J, with 8 bases in the middle. The CDR3 extends over 13 amino acids. CDR1 is LNHDA, CDR2 SQIVND, per germline (reference sequence). On this clone: The antigen remains unidentified. Additional DNA sequences in this sample encode the identical CDR3.

Primers: 60 Vbeta forward and 13 Jbeta reverse. Sequencing used immunoSEQ multiplex PCR; TCRdb keeps in-frame clones, though not all of them. The sample holds under 200,000 clones, 60% to 85% seen once. Study results and caveats: Previous analysis showed most TCR beta V segments were productive about 90% or about 30% of the time. A later analysis linked 15,000 to 20,000 TCR beta sequences to HLA alleles at 0.05 false discovery rate. Later on, analysis showed that most CMV-associated TCR beta chains appeared to be HLA-restricted. Later, an analysis found that common viral pathogens appeared to be linked with several of the most significant clusters.

This TCR derives from a man between 35 and 55 years old in good health and CMV-seronegative. The chain couples TRBV19 to TRBJ2-7; possibly TRBD1 for D (5 bases). The sample taken for sequencing was PBMCs. CDR3 protein: CASSVTASYEQYF. CDR3 nucleotides: TGTGCCAGTAGTGTGACAGCCTCCTACGAGCAGTACTTC.